The 28 T cell receptor beta chains given below trace back to one sample, sequenced in a study of a mutant IDH1 vaccine in newly diagnosed glioma. Assay used: immunoSEQ multiplex PCR; TCRdb lists only in-frame clones, some missing. The repertoire includes about 100,000 clones, around 77% of them detected once, and 7% to 9% sits in the top ten. Indicated time point: baseline, week 1 (first vaccination visit). Treatment indicated: pre-vaccination baseline after standard-of-care therapy. Source: PBMCs, taken from a glioma patient treated with radiotherapy, temozolomide or both. The receptors derive from a man in his forties or fifties with glioma.

The DNA of the CDR3 is TGTGCCAGCAGTCCCAGCGGCAGCCTATCGTATGGCTACACCTTC. The encoded protein is CASSPSGSLSYGYTF. The rearrangement uses TRBV27 and TRBJ1-2; D remains ambiguous. Trimming took 5 bases from V and 5 from J, leaving 18 bases between them. The V gene's germline CDR1 is MNHEY and CDR2 SMNVEV (reference sequence). The CDR3 sequence is 15 residues long.

This chain links TRBV9 with TRBJ2-3, with a possible D match to TRBD2 (5 bases). This CDR3 has 14 amino acids. Germline CDR1 reads SGDLS; CDR2 reads YYNGEE. V lost 2 bases, J lost 2 bases, and 9 bases lay in between. This chain's CDR3 is CASSVGAVTDTQYF. The CDR3 DNA reads as TGTGCCAGCAGCGTTGGAGCGGTCACAGATACGCAGTATTTT.

In its sample, this clone was seen a few times. This chain links TRBV28 with TRBJ2-1, with 8 bases lining up with TRBD1. The germline CDR1 and CDR2 sequences are MDHEN and SYDVKM. This CDR3 contains 12 residues. The ends lost 6 bases at V and 10 bases at J; junction bases unmatched: 5. The CDR3 DNA reads TGTGCCAGCAGCTCCGACAGGGGCGAGCAGTTCTTC. It encodes CASSSDRGEQFF.

This chain connects TRBV19 to TRBJ2-7; D is undetermined. V lost 0 bases and J lost 2, with 11 bases in between. The CDR3 totals 15 residues. CDR1 LNHDA and CDR2 SQIVND come from the germline V gene (reference sequence). This chain's CDR3 is CASSIDWTDAYEQYF. Written as DNA, the CDR3 is TGTGCCAGTAGTATAGATTGGACGGATGCCTACGAGCAGTACTTC.

This clone was recorded only once. The chain joins TRBV10-3 to TRBJ2-6; D is unclear. CDR3 size: 16 residues. Between the trimmed V and J ends, which lost 2 bases and 0 bases, there was a span of 8 bases. Germline CDR1 ENHRY, CDR2 SYGVKD. CDR3 DNA sequence: TGTGCCATCAGTGAGAATTGGGGCTCTGGGGCCAACGTCCTGACTTTC. Residues: CAISENWGSGANVLTF.

J is TRBJ2-7 and V is TRBV18; D possibly corresponds to TRBD2 (6 bases). V lost 3 bases to trimming and J lost 5 bases, with 11 bases between them. The germline gives CDR1 KGHSH, CDR2 LQKENI. This CDR3 spans 13 amino acids. The CDR3: CASSPGGGNEQYF. CDR3 bases: TGTGCCAGCTCACCGGGGGGTGGCAACGAGCAGTACTTC.

The chain employs TRBV4-1 and TRBJ2-3, with 8 bases lining up with TRBD1. With V trimmed by 2 bases and J by 0 bases, 4 bases remained unmatched. Germline V gene sequence: CDR1 MGHRA, CDR2 YSYEKL. This CDR3 contains 16 residues. The CDR3 DNA reads as TGCGCCAGCAGCCAACGGACAGGGCATAGCACAGATACGCAGTATTTT. Translating it yields CASSQRTGHSTDTQYF.

The rearrangement joins TRBV30 to TRBJ1-5; D gene ambiguous. The germline V gene encodes CDR1 GTSNPN and CDR2 SVGIG (reference sequence). V shed 0 bases and J shed 4 bases, with 7 bases lying between them. There are 13 residues in the CDR3. The CDR3 here is CAWSVPPNQPQHF. Written as DNA, the CDR3 is TGTGCCTGGAGTGTACCCCCTAATCAGCCCCAGCATTTT.

The chain links TRBV4-1 to TRBJ2-5; tentatively, D is TRBD1 or TRBD2 (5 bases each). Germline V gene lookup returns CDR1 MGHRA and CDR2 YSYEKL. There are 19 residues in the CDR3. The V end lost 7 bases, the J end lost 5 bases, and 32 bases lay between the germline ends. CDR3 protein: CASIFLGLSGTYKEETQYF. CDR3 coding DNA: TGCGCCAGCATCTTCCTAGGGTTGTCCGGGACCTATAAAGAGGAGACCCAGTACTTC.

This chain joins TRBV6-5 and TRBJ2-1; D is uncertain. The germline CDR1 and CDR2 sequences are MNHEY and SVGAGI. The CDR3 sequence is 13 residues long. Trimming removed 9 bases from V and 2 bases from J, with 11 bases in between. CDR3 protein: CARTPVAYNEQFF. The CDR3 DNA is TGTGCCAGAACCCCCGTCGCCTACAATGAGCAGTTCTTC.

This clone has a single count. The chain links TRBV7-2 to TRBJ2-7; TRBD2 matches at 10 bases. Germline loops: CDR1 SGHTA, CDR2 FQGNSA. The V and J ends lost 4 bases and 5 bases, in that order; junction bases with no gene match: 8. This CDR3 contains 15 residues. CDR3 region: CASSYLAGGFHEQYF. The CDR3 bases are TGTGCCAGCAGCTATTTAGCGGGGGGATTCCACGAGCAGTACTTC.

The gene calls are TRBV5-4 and TRBJ2-7, with D maybe TRBD2 (6 bases). V lost 0 bases and J lost 3, with 16 bases in between. The germline V gene has CDR1 SGHNT and CDR2 YYREEE (reference sequence). The CDR3 consists of 16 residues. CDR3 in DNA: TGTGCCAGCAGCTTGGATCCTGGGGGGACTGGCTACGAGCAGTACTTC. It is translated as CASSLDPGGTGYEQYF.

This sequence joins TRBV18 and TRBJ1-3, with 8 positions matching TRBD1. Looked up from germline, CDR1 is KGHSH and CDR2 is LQKENI. There are 15 residues in the CDR3. Trimming took 3 bases from V and 3 from J; bases not matched to a gene: 4. As DNA, the CDR3 is TGTGCCAGCTCACCTGGACAGGGTAATGGAAACACCATATATTTT. It encodes CASSPGQGNGNTIYF.

V usage is TRBV9 and J usage is TRBJ2-1, with 10 bases aligning to TRBD2. V gave up 0 bases and J gave up 7 bases; unmatched junction bases: 7. The CDR3 length is 16 residues. Looked up from germline, CDR1 is SGDLS and CDR2 is YYNGEE. CDR3 coding DNA: TGTGCCAGCAGCGTAGACTTAGCGGGAGGCAGGAATGAGCAGTTCTTC. Its translation is CASSVDLAGGRNEQFF.

This clone has just a few counts. The chain employs TRBV4-3 and TRBJ2-2, with 8 nucleotides matching TRBD2. The V gene end was trimmed by 2 bases and the J gene end by 6 bases; junction bases not matched to a gene: 2. Germline V gives CDR1 LGHNA, CDR2 YSLEER. The CDR3 extends over 14 amino acids. In nucleotides, the CDR3 is TGCGCCAGCAGCCAACGAGCGGGAGCCGGGGAGCTGTTTTTT. Translating gives CASSQRAGAGELFF.

The chain employs TRBV6-1 and TRBJ2-3, with D perhaps TRBD1 (7 bases). This CDR3 is 16 amino acids long. The V end lost 3 bases, the J end lost 3 bases, and 16 bases lay between the germline ends. CDR1 and CDR2 (germline): MNHNS, SASEGT. In nucleotides, the CDR3 is TGTGCCAGCAGTGAGAAATTCAGGGGGGTGACAGATACGCAGTATTTT. It translates to CASSEKFRGVTDTQYF.

The CDR3 reads CAWRSTGPSTEAFF. CDR3 sequence (DNA): TGTGCCTGGAGGTCAACAGGCCCCAGCACTGAAGCTTTCTTT. This sequence joins TRBV30 and TRBJ1-1; TRBD1 is a possible D gene (5 bases). The V end lost 3 bases, the J end lost 4 bases, and 15 bases lay between the germline ends. CDR3 length: 14 amino acids. The V gene's germline CDR1 is GTSNPN and CDR2 SVGIG (reference sequence). Based on the CDR3 plus reference TRBV30 and TRBJ1-1, the full variable domain is SQTIHQWPATLVQPVGSPLSLECTVEGTSNPNLYWYRQAAGRGLQLLFYSVGIGQISSEVPQNLSASRPQDRQFILSSKKLLLSDSGFYLCAWRSTGPSTEAFFGQGTRLTVV.

V is TRBV4-3 and J is TRBJ1-4; 10 nucleotides agree with TRBD1. V was clipped by 4 bases and J by 0 bases; unmatched bases: 5. Germline V CDR1 and CDR2: LGHNA, YSLEER. This CDR3 comprises 17 residues. CDR3 loop: CASSLSGTGATNEKLFF. CDR3 sequence (DNA): TGCGCCAGCAGCCTCAGTGGGACAGGGGCAACTAATGAAAAACTGTTTTTT.

CDR3: CASSPAGQGARNTEAFF. The CDR3 DNA follows: TGCGCCAGCAGCCCCGCCGGACAGGGGGCGAGGAACACTGAAGCTTTCTTT. The V gene is TRBV5-1, the J gene TRBJ1-1; 11 bases map to TRBD1. The CDR3 is 17 amino acids. V shed 4 bases, J shed 1 base, and the junction held 9 bases outside the gene matches. CDR1 is SGHRS, CDR2 YFSETQ, per germline.

This clone was seen a few times. The V gene is TRBV9, the J gene TRBJ1-1, with unresolved D. V shed 0 bases and J shed 3 bases, with 15 bases lying between them. The CDR3 totals 16 residues. Germline loops: CDR1 SGDLS, CDR2 YYNGEE. CDR3 protein: CASSVGLLEGDTEAFF. The CDR3 coding sequence is TGTGCCAGCAGCGTAGGTCTTCTGGAGGGAGACACTGAAGCTTTCTTT.

This clone has only one observation. The chain employs TRBV7-2 and TRBJ2-2; tentatively, D is TRBD2 (7 bases). Trimming pared 3 bases from V and 3 bases from J, leaving 8 bases between. The CDR3 covers 14 residues. CDR1 and CDR2 (germline): SGHTA, FQGNSA. The CDR3, as DNA: TGTGCCAGCAGCTTGGGGGGGCACACCGGGGAGCTGTTTTTT. It is translated as CASSLGGHTGELFF.

V is TRBV4-3 and J is TRBJ2-5; 15 nucleotides agree with TRBD2. After removal of 2 bases from V and 5 bases from J, the junction contained 9 bases not matched to a gene. Germline V gives CDR1 LGHNA, CDR2 YSLEER. The CDR3 covers 18 residues. CDR3 bases: TGCGCCAGCAGCCAAACAATTGGACTAGCGGGGGGGCCTGAGACCCAGTACTTC. Its protein product is CASSQTIGLAGGPETQYF.

The V call is TRBV30, the J call TRBJ1-2; no reliable D call. CDR1 and CDR2 from the germline V gene are GTSNPN and SVGIG (reference sequence). This CDR3 has 14 amino acids. Trimming cost V 2 bases and J 4 bases, with 14 bases left between them. The CDR3 loop reads CAWSSWGVSYGYTF. For the CDR3, the DNA is TGTGCCTGGAGTTCATGGGGTGTAAGCTATGGCTACACCTTC.

This rearrangement joins TRBV11-2 to TRBJ1-2; TRBD1 is a possible D gene (6 bases). Trimming took 3 bases from V and 4 from J, leaving 9 bases between them. CDR3 length: 13 amino acids. Germline V gene lookup returns CDR1 SGHAT and CDR2 FQNNGV. CDR3 in DNA: TGTGCCAGCAGCTTGGACAGCCTCTATGGCTACACCTTC. It specifies CASSLDSLYGYTF.

V gene TRBV4-3 combines with J gene TRBJ1-5, with 10 positions matching TRBD1. The germline V gene has CDR1 LGHNA and CDR2 YSLEER. This CDR3 comprises 15 residues. With 4 bases clipped from V and 6 bases from J, the junction kept 6 bases outside the gene matches. This chain's CDR3 is CASSRDRGAGQPQHF. The CDR3 DNA sequence: TGCGCCAGCAGCCGGGACAGGGGCGCAGGTCAGCCCCAGCATTTT.

The chain carries TRBV7-2 and TRBJ2-3; 8 bases match TRBD2. The V gene's germline CDR1 is SGHTA and CDR2 FQGNSA. The CDR3 covers 14 residues. V trimming: 4 bases; J trimming: 2 bases; junction bases outside the gene matches: 2. The CDR3 spells CASSYGLATDTQYF. For the CDR3, the DNA is TGTGCCAGCAGCTACGGACTAGCCACAGATACGCAGTATTTT.

This clone was seen only a few times. The rearrangement joins TRBV7-2 to TRBJ1-1; D call uncertain. The germline V and J ends were trimmed by 1 base and 10 bases, with 7 bases remaining between them. CDR1 is SGHTA, CDR2 FQGNSA, per germline. This CDR3 spans 11 amino acids. DNA for the CDR3: TGTGCCAGCAGCTTAGATTTCGGAGCTTTCTTT. It codes for CASSLDFGAFF.

The rearrangement uses TRBV4-3 and TRBJ1-4; 8 bases agree with TRBD1. The CDR3 runs to 18 residues. The germline CDR1 and CDR2 sequences are LGHNA and YSLEER. Germline trimming cut 1 base from V and 0 bases from J; bases unmatched to any gene: 7. In DNA form, the CDR3 reads TGCGCCAGCAGCCAAGGGACAGGGTCATATGCAACTAATGAAAAACTGTTTTTT. Protein sequence: CASSQGTGSYATNEKLFF.